One and the same sample provided the 3 T cell receptor beta chains below, sequenced in a study of OX40 agonist ivuxolimab in advanced cancers. Repertoires were generated with immunoSEQ multiplex PCR, while TCRdb's copy carries only in-frame clones and drops some. The sample yields some 74,000 clones, about 94% seen once. Source: CD4+ or CD8+ T cells sorted from blood, taken in a trial of the OX40 agonist ivuxolimab. The receptors shown here come from an adult with an advanced solid tumor such as melanoma, head and neck, liver or kidney cancer.

The rearrangement links TRBV5-1 to TRBJ2-7, with 8 bases matching TRBD1. Germline V lookup: CDR1 SGHRS, CDR2 YFSETQ. Unmatched junction bases numbered 16, after V lost 9 bases and J lost 2 bases. The CDR3 loop spans 16 amino acids. CDR3 bases: TGCGCCAATAACCCCCGTTCAGGGGGCGAACCCTACGAGCAGTACTTC. Amino acids: CANNPRSGGEPYEQYF.

The rearrangement links TRBV9 to TRBJ1-6; D is unresolved. This CDR3 has 13 amino acids. V lost 3 bases, J lost 15 bases, and 16 bases lay in between. Germline-derived CDR1 and CDR2 are SGDLS and YYNGEE. CDR3 amino acids: CASSGPDTSILHF. CDR3 sequence (DNA): TGTGCCAGCAGCGGCCCGGATACCTCCATCCTCCACTTT.

The chain recombines TRBV2 with TRBJ1-3, with D maybe TRBD1 (5 bases). The V gene's germline CDR1 is SNHLY and CDR2 FYNNEI. V gave up 6 bases and J gave up 5 bases, with 8 bases separating them. The CDR3 spans 12 residues. The CDR3 loop reads CASSGGRNTIYF. The DNA of the CDR3 is TGTGCCAGCAGCGGGGGAAGAAACACCATATATTTT.